This passage covers 6 T cell receptor beta chains from one sample sequenced in a study of early T cells in non-severe SARS-CoV-2 infection. TCRdb reprocessed the 5' RACE reads via MiXCR and lists one record per CDR3 protein. Of roughly 61,000 distinct CDR3 sequences listed, less than 14% were seen once; the top ten hold 1.5% to 2%. The material sequenced was whole blood. The receptors were gathered from an adult who was a healthcare worker with PCR-confirmed SARS-CoV-2 infection or an uninfected control (not recorded which).

This clonotype was counted many times. The chain links TRBV14 to TRBJ1-2; D ambiguous. The CDR3 has 13 amino acids. Trimming stripped 0 bases from V and 8 bases from J, with 10 bases between. Germline V gives CDR1 SGHDN, CDR2 FVKESK. CDR3 nucleotides: TGTGCCAGCAGCCAAGATTGGGCTACGGGCTACACCTTC. It is translated as CASSQDWATGYTF.

The chain links TRBV5-4 to TRBJ1-1; D gene uncertain. The CDR3 is made up of 14 amino acids. Trimming took off 6 bases at V and 0 bases at J, with 12 bases between the two ends. The germline gives CDR1 SGHNT, CDR2 YYREEE (reference sequence). The CDR3 is CASKPDIMNTEAFF. CDR3 sequence (DNA): TGTGCCAGCAAACCCGATATCATGAACACTGAAGCTTTCTTT.

In this sample, this clonotype turned up many times. This chain uses TRBV2 with TRBJ2-1, with 7 bases aligning to TRBD2. CDR1 is SNHLY and CDR2 is FYNNEI in the germline V gene. This CDR3 has 11 residues. V was clipped by 10 bases and J by 12 bases; unmatched bases: 9. The CDR3 region is CATQAREGQFF. The CDR3 coding sequence is TGTGCCACCCAAGCCAGGGAGGGGCAGTTCTTC.

This clonotype was detected ten times or more. The J gene is TRBJ2-3, the V gene TRBV7-9, with D possibly TRBD1 on 5 matching bases. The CDR3 contains 15 residues. From germline, CDR1 is SEHNR and CDR2 FQNEAQ (reference sequence). The V end was cut by 3 bases, the J end by 0 bases, with 10 bases between. The CDR3: CASSFGRASTDTQYF. The CDR3 coding sequence is TGTGCCAGCAGCTTTGGCAGGGCTAGCACAGATACGCAGTATTTT.

This clonotype was picked up many times. CDR3 amino acids: CAISEPHRALLNEQFF. The CDR3 DNA follows: TGTGCCATCAGTGAGCCTCACCGGGCTTTACTCAATGAGCAGTTCTTC. The genes are TRBV10-3 and TRBJ2-1; no definite D call. Germline values: CDR1 ENHRY, CDR2 SYGVKD. Trimming took 2 bases from V and 6 from J, leaving 17 bases between them. The CDR3 is made up of 16 amino acids.

This clonotype was seen many times. The rearrangement joins TRBV9 to TRBJ2-7; 7 nucleotides agree with TRBD1. There are 14 residues in the CDR3. The ends lost 4 bases at V and 0 bases at J; junction bases unmatched: 4. The germline gives CDR1 SGDLS, CDR2 YYNGEE. The CDR3 nucleotides read TGTGCCAGCAGCAAACAGGGGAGCTCCTACGAGCAGTACTTC. It yields the protein CASSKQGSSYEQYF. Complete variable domain (other parts from reference TRBV9 and TRBJ2-7): DSGVTQTPKHLITATGQRVTLRCSPRSGDLSVYWYQQSLDQGLQFLIQYYNGEERAKGNILERFSAQQFPDLHSELNLSSLELGDSALYFCASSKQGSSYEQYFGPGTRLTVT.